The 21 T cell receptor beta chains below all came from one sample that was sequenced in a study of cytomegalovirus exposure and HLA in healthy donors. The study ran its PCR with 60 Vbeta and 13 Jbeta primers. This table comes from immunoSEQ multiplex PCR, and its TCRdb copy is limited to in-frame clones, with some not included. The sample shows roughly 190,000 clones, roughly 13% of them seen only once. Sequencing was done on a sample of PBMCs. The receptors come from a man aged 45-65 years in good health and CMV-seropositive.

This clone was seen only a few times. The chain combines TRBV11-1 with TRBJ1-2; TRBD1 might be the D (5 bases). Germline V gene sequence: CDR1 SGHAT, CDR2 FQDESV (reference sequence). V was cut by 1 base and J by 0 bases, with 12 bases left in between. CDR3 length: 16 residues. CDR3 sequence reads: CASSLEGPQANYGYTF. The DNA of the CDR3 is TGTGCCAGCAGCTTAGAGGGGCCGCAAGCTAACTATGGCTACACCTTC. Supplemented by reference TRBV11-1 and TRBJ1-2, the full variable domain reads EAEVAQSPRYKITEKSQAVAFWCDPISGHATLYWYRQILGQGPELLVQFQDESVVDDSQLPKDRFSAERLKGVDSTLKIQPAELGDSAMYLCASSLEGPQANYGYTFGSGTRLTVV.

V is TRBV7-8 and J is TRBJ2-3; TRBD2 matches 7 bases. Losses at the gene ends were 1 base for V and 11 bases for J; bases not matched to a gene: 6. The V gene's germline CDR1 is SGHVS and CDR2 FQNEAQ. This CDR3 contains 13 residues. The CDR3 DNA is TGTGCCAGCAGCTTAGTCTCGGGAGGAGGGCAGTATTTT. This codes for CASSLVSGGGQYF.

In this sample, this clone turned up a few times. The rearrangement joins TRBV13 to TRBJ2-7; D is possibly TRBD2 (5 bases). Trimming pared 3 bases from V and 0 bases from J, leaving 15 bases between. The germline V gene has CDR1 PRHDT and CDR2 FYEKMQ (reference sequence). CDR3 length equals 16 residues. As DNA, the CDR3 is TGTGCCAGCAGCTTTAGAGGGCAGCTTAGCTCCTACGAGCAGTACGTC. It yields the protein CASSFRGQLSSYEQYV.

There are a few counts of this clone. The DNA for the CDR3 is TGTGCCAGTAGTATAGCCCGGGGTAGCAATCAGCCCCAGCATTTT. Its translation is CASSIARGSNQPQHF. The chain is built from TRBV19 and TRBJ1-5; no definite D call. Germline-derived CDR1 and CDR2 are LNHDA and SQIVND (reference sequence). V lost 1 base and J 0 bases, leaving 7 bases between the germline ends. The CDR3 spans 15 residues.

This rearrangement joins TRBV7-2 to TRBJ2-1; 10 bases are shared with TRBD1. Germline V lookup: CDR1 SGHTA, CDR2 FQGNSA. The CDR3 spans 16 residues. The V segment lost 6 bases and the J segment 8 bases; nucleotides outside the gene matches: 13. CDR3 loop: CASSMGRGQGFDEQFF. DNA for the CDR3: TGTGCCAGCAGTATGGGGAGGGGACAGGGGTTCGATGAGCAGTTCTTC. Drawing the rest from reference TRBV7-2 and TRBJ2-1, the complete variable domain is GAGVSQSPSNKVTEKGKDVELRCDPISGHTALYWYRQSLGQGLEFLIYFQGNSAPDKSGLPSDRFSAERTGGSVSTLTIQRTQQEDSAVYLCASSMGRGQGFDEQFFGPGTRLTVL.

The chain carries TRBV6-6 and TRBJ2-7, with 7 positions matching TRBD1. Trimming cost V 6 bases and J 3 bases; bases outside gene matches: 5. This CDR3 is built from 13 residues. Germline assignment: CDR1 MNHNY and CDR2 SVGAGI (reference sequence). CDR3 region: CASSLDRFYEQYF. CDR3 nucleotide sequence: TGTGCCAGCAGCTTGGACAGGTTCTACGAGCAGTACTTC.

CDR3 coding DNA: TGTGCCAGCAGCTTGGAGACAGGGGGGGGTCAGCCCCAGCATTTT. It specifies CASSLETGGGQPQHF. The chain joins TRBV7-9 to TRBJ1-5; 9 bases align to TRBD1. Germline V CDR1 and CDR2: SEHNR, FQNEAQ (reference sequence). J was trimmed by 6 bases and V by 3 bases; bases with no gene match: 6. The CDR3 is 15 residues long.

The chain has TRBV7-2 and TRBJ1-2, with 7 bases aligning to TRBD1. V shed 5 bases and J 6 bases; nucleotides not matched to a gene: 6. The CDR3 has 13 amino acids. Per germline, CDR1 SGHTA and CDR2 FQGNSA. Written as DNA, the CDR3 is TGTGCCAGCAGCGTCTCGACAGGGAATGGCTACACCTTC. Residues: CASSVSTGNGYTF. Full variable domain (missing parts from reference TRBV7-2 and TRBJ1-2): GAGVSQSPSNKVTEKGKDVELRCDPISGHTALYWYRQSLGQGLEFLIYFQGNSAPDKSGLPSDRFSAERTGGSVSTLTIQRTQQEDSAVYLCASSVSTGNGYTFGSGTRLTVV.

Only a few counts were recorded for this clone. The chain combines TRBV10-2 with TRBJ2-2; the match to TRBD1 covers 7 bases. The CDR3 has 15 residues. Germline-derived CDR1 and CDR2 are WSHSY and SAAADI. The V segment lost 2 bases and the J segment 4 bases; nucleotides outside the gene matches: 4. The CDR3 here is CASSEIDRATGELFF. CDR3 nucleotides: TGCGCCAGCAGTGAGATCGACAGGGCCACCGGGGAGCTGTTTTTT.

J is TRBJ2-6 and V is TRBV7-2, with 8 bases lining up with TRBD2. This CDR3 has 14 amino acids. Germline CDR1 SGHTA, CDR2 FQGNSA. J lost 12 bases, V lost 7 bases, and 11 bases had no gene match. As DNA, the CDR3 is TGTGCCAGCACCATCGGGGGGGGTCTCAGCGTCCTGACTTTC. Residues: CASTIGGGLSVLTF.

The rearrangement links TRBV5-8 to TRBJ2-7; 9 bases align to TRBD1. CDR3 size: 15 residues. Per germline, CDR1 SGHTS and CDR2 YDEGEE. J gave up 4 bases and V 2 bases, and 7 bases lay outside the gene matches. Here the CDR3 DNA reads TGTGCCAGCAGCTTCAGGATAGGACAGGGGTACGAGCAGTACGTC. It yields the protein CASSFRIGQGYEQYV.

This clone was seen a few times. The chain is built from TRBV27 and TRBJ1-3; D is perhaps TRBD1 (6 bases). Per germline, CDR1 MNHEY and CDR2 SMNVEV (reference sequence). The CDR3 spans 15 residues. Deletions cut 2 bases from V and 4 bases from J, with 12 bases between. This CDR3 reads CASSLIAGVGNTIYF. The CDR3 DNA follows: TGTGCCAGCAGTTTAATAGCAGGGGTAGGAAACACCATATATTTT.

This clone came up a few times. The chain links TRBV23-1 to TRBJ2-7; 7 nucleotides line up with TRBD1. TRBV23-1 is known as an ORF, though its function is uncertain. The junction had 4 bases not matched to a gene; V was cut back by 2 bases and J by 3 bases. The CDR3 loop spans 14 amino acids. DNA for the CDR3: TGCGCCAGCAGTCAAGGACAGGAATTCTACGAGCAGTACTTC. Translated, it gives CASSQGQEFYEQYF.

This chain connects TRBV28 to TRBJ1-2; 9 positions match TRBD1. The germline gives CDR1 MDHEN, CDR2 SYDVKM. The J segment lost 8 bases and the V segment lost 4 bases, leaving 11 bases of the junction unmatched. There are 15 residues in the CDR3. Here the CDR3 reads CASSSSSQGAGGYTF. The CDR3 DNA reads as TGTGCCAGCAGTTCATCTTCACAGGGGGCAGGAGGCTACACCTTC.

The genes are TRBV9 and TRBJ2-2, with D possibly TRBD1 on 6 matching bases. Trimming left V 4 bases short and J 2 bases short, with 12 bases between. The CDR3 loop spans 15 amino acids. In germline, CDR1 is SGDLS, CDR2 YYNGEE. The CDR3 sequence is CASSLTTGNTGELFF. CDR3 nucleotide sequence: TGTGCCAGCAGCCTAACGACAGGAAACACCGGGGAGCTGTTTTTT.

This chain connects TRBV5-1 to TRBJ1-1; D unresolved. Germline assignment: CDR1 SGHRS and CDR2 YFSETQ. The CDR3 runs 14 residues. Trimming stripped 0 bases from V and 1 base from J, with 7 bases between. In DNA, the CDR3 is TGCGCCAGCAGCTTGGTAGCCGGGAACACTGAAGCTTTCTTT. Amino acid sequence: CASSLVAGNTEAFF. Full variable domain (missing parts from reference TRBV5-1 and TRBJ1-1): KAGVTQTPRYLIKTRGQQVTLSCSPISGHRSVSWYQQTPGQGLQFLFEYFSETQRNKGNFPGRFSGRQFSNSRSEMNVSTLELGDSALYLCASSLVAGNTEAFFGQGTRLTVV.

This clone was found a few times. The chain combines TRBV6-1 with TRBJ2-7, with TRBD2 as a possible D gene (6 bases). The V end was cut by 8 bases, the J end by 5 bases, with 10 bases between. The CDR3 covers 11 residues. Germline V gene lookup returns CDR1 MNHNS and CDR2 SASEGT. Here the CDR3 reads CASSGRNEQYV. Written as DNA, the CDR3 is TGTGCCAGCTCTGGGAGGAACGAGCAGTACGTC.

The chain carries TRBV11-2 and TRBJ1-2; weak D call: TRBD1 (5 bases). The V and J ends lost 2 bases and 4 bases respectively, with 14 bases between them. The CDR3 extends over 15 amino acids. Germline V gene sequence: CDR1 SGHAT, CDR2 FQNNGV. The CDR3 DNA sequence: TGTGCCAGCAGCTTATCCGGGAGGGGAGGCTATGGCTACACCTTC. The encoded protein is CASSLSGRGGYGYTF.

The chain couples TRBV15 to TRBJ2-1; D unresolved. The CDR3 has 14 amino acids. Trimming cost V 0 bases and J 4 bases, with 7 bases left between them. Looked up from germline, CDR1 is LNHNV and CDR2 is YYDKDF (reference sequence). CDR3 amino acids: CATSRDLVYNEQFF. As DNA, the CDR3 is TGTGCCACCAGCAGAGACCTAGTTTACAATGAGCAGTTCTTC.

This rearrangement joins TRBV30 to TRBJ2-5; tentative D call: TRBD1 (5 bases). This CDR3 region has 12 residues. Germline V gives CDR1 GTSNPN, CDR2 SVGIG (reference sequence). V gave up 3 bases and J gave up 5 bases, with 10 bases separating them. The CDR3 region has the DNA TGTGCCTGGAGCCGGCCAGGGGAGACCCAGTACTTC. As protein: CAWSRPGETQYF.

This clone was seen only a few times. The CDR3 region is CASSFGQGVLQGYTF. DNA for the CDR3: TGCGCCAGCAGCTTCGGACAGGGAGTTTTACAAGGCTACACCTTC. The chain carries TRBV5-1 and TRBJ1-2, with TRBD1 matching over 8 bases. Losses at the gene ends were 2 bases for V and 8 bases for J; bases not matched to a gene: 11. Germline V lookup: CDR1 SGHRS, CDR2 YFSETQ. The CDR3 consists of 15 residues.